This entry features one T cell receptor (beta chain) sequence. Its antigen is as yet unknown. This record belongs to a study of human T cells and chemical hapten exposure. Study-level background: Patch testing placed 0.01% DPC on the upper back, with readings at 6 days. Study-wide points: No shift was seen in TCRs above 1 in 1000 frequency with DPC sensitization.

Sample time point: patch test 3, about 24 weeks after DPC sensitization. Treatment in this sample: therapeutic diphenylcyclopropenone sensitization with weekly scalp DPC. Drawing of blood took place ahead of applying each patch test. The starting material, unfractionated whole blood, was used for total RNA extraction. MiXCR, run by TCRdb on the RACE reads, gives a single entry per CDR3 protein. The sample has approximately 90,000 distinct CDR3 sequences; 25% to 35% are singletons. From germline, CDR1 is SGHDT and CDR2 YYEEEE. CDR3 length equals 15 residues. The V end lost 1 base, the J end lost 7 bases, and 15 bases lay between the germline ends.

This receptor was taken from a man aged 35 to 55 with alopecia areata. Some clones in this sample may be carry-over from other donors' samples. Sequenced here: whole blood, sampled in connection with sensitization to the hapten diphenylcyclopropenone (DPC). The chain combines TRBV5-6 with TRBJ1-5; perhaps TRBD1 as D (5 bases). The CDR3 sequence is CASSLSGASGQPQHF. The CDR3 nucleotides are TGTGCCAGCAGCTTGAGTGGGGCAAGTGGACAGCCCCAGCATTTT.